This record looks at one T cell receptor (beta chain) sequence and its context. The antigen remains undetermined. Blood sampling was done at baseline, cycle 4 day 1, and cycle 7 day 1. These data are taken from a study of OX40 agonist ivuxolimab in advanced cancers. Whole-study context: The dose-escalation cohort was about 83% male, with a mean age of around 60 years, ranging roughly 20 to 80. The study, taken as a whole, reports: There was clonal expansion of CD4+ and CD8+ blood T cells by week 6 at 0.1 to 3.0 mg/kg. Expanded clones were, on average, more numerous among CD8+ T cells than CD4+.

Profiled with immunoSEQ multiplex PCR; TCRdb holds only in-frame clones, not every one. The repertoire holds around 53,000 clones, with 85% as singletons. Per germline, CDR1 SGHVS and CDR2 FNYEAQ. The CDR3 runs 15 residues. The germline V and J ends were trimmed by 4 bases and 0 bases, with 9 bases remaining between them. The TCR sequence derives from an adult with an advanced solid tumor such as melanoma, head and neck, liver or kidney cancer. The rearrangement joins TRBV7-6 to TRBJ1-4; D is unclear. Sequencing was performed on CD4+ or CD8+ T cells sorted from blood, taken in a trial of the OX40 agonist ivuxolimab. The CDR3 sequence is CASSSLGATNEKLFF. The DNA of the CDR3 is TGTGCCAGCAGCTCGCTCGGTGCAACTAATGAAAAACTGTTTTTT.